The source of this T cell receptor beta chain is a study of blood T cell repertoires in COVID-19. In the original analysis: Nucleated cell counts were estimated from reference gene primer amplification. Profiling relied on immunoSEQ multiplex PCR, and the TCRdb table lists in-frame clones only, not all of them. V, J and clone size derive from that table, while D and trimming were established from the DNA sequence. Of around 110,000 clones listed, approximately 85% are singletons. V was pared by 2 bases and J by 2 bases, with 18 bases between. The CDR3 sequence is 17 residues long. The germline V gene encodes CDR1 MNHNS and CDR2 SASEGT.

The TCR sequence derives from a man aged 70 or older with acute or convalescent COVID-19. V is TRBV6-1 and J is TRBJ1-2; D call uncertain. The source material was peripheral blood. The CDR3 DNA follows: TGTGCCAGCAGTGAAAGGACCCGGGGAGTCCGGAACTATGGCTACACCTTC. Protein product: CASSERTRGVRNYGYTF.